This is a list of T cell receptor beta chains from one sample in a study of memory CD4+ T cells and cytomegalovirus serostatus. Clones were sequenced by immunoSEQ multiplex PCR, and TCRdb holds only the in-frame ones, with some missing. The sample contains 50,000 to 70,000 clones, less than 85% of which appear only once. The sequencing sample was made of memory CD4+ T cells from blood. The receptors derive from an adult in good health and CMV-seronegative. Both conserved end residues are part of each CDR3. The D gene is left open where the match is weak. Part of the rows lack a size; the others show once, few, many or a class for expanded clones.

DNA: TGCAGCGTTGTATCTGGGGCCAACGTCCTGACTTTC
CDR3: CSVVSGANVLTF
size: NA
J: TRBJ2-6
V: TRBV29-1
D: NA

DNA: TGTGCCAGCTCACCCCCCGGGGGATACGATCAGCCCCAGCATTTT
CDR3: CASSPPGGYDQPQHF
size: NA
J: TRBJ1-5
V: TRBV18
D: NA

DNA: TGTGCCAGCAGCTTGTTTTTTGGACACAACACCGGGGAGCTGTTTTTT
CDR3: CASSLFFGHNTGELFF
size: NA
J: TRBJ2-2
V: TRBV5-8
D: NA

DNA: TGTGCCAGCTCACCGACCGCGGGACGAAGCTACAATGAGCAGTTCTTC
CDR3: CASSPTAGRSYNEQFF
size: NA
J: TRBJ2-1
V: TRBV18
D: NA

DNA: TGTGCCAGCAGCAAAGGCGGGGCCGGGGCCGCTTTCTTT
CDR3: CASSKGGAGAAFF
size: NA
J: TRBJ1-1
V: TRBV6-5
D: NA

DNA: TGTGCCAGTAGTCCACTAGCGGCCTCCTACGAGCAGTACTTC
CDR3: CASSPLAASYEQYF
size: NA
J: TRBJ2-7
V: TRBV19
D: TRBD2

DNA: TGTGCCAGCAGTGCCCTTACGGGGCGGGAGGTGTCCTACTTC
CDR3: CASSALTGREVSYF
size: NA
J: TRBJ2-7
V: TRBV25-1
D: TRBD2

DNA: TGTGCCAGCAGCCCACAGGGGGCGGGTGAAGAGACCCAGTACTTC
CDR3: CASSPQGAGEETQYF
size: NA
J: TRBJ2-5
V: TRBV7-2
D: TRBD1

DNA: TGTGCCAGCAGCTTAGATCTAAGGGCTGAAGCTTTCTTT
CDR3: CASSLDLRAEAFF
size: NA
J: TRBJ1-1
V: TRBV11-2
D: NA

DNA: TGTGCCAGCAGCCCTAACCCCGGACAGGGTGATTCACCCCTCCACTTT
CDR3: CASSPNPGQGDSPLHF
size: NA
J: TRBJ1-6
V: TRBV7-2
D: TRBD1

DNA: TGTGCCTGGAGGGAGCAGCTATACAATGAGCAGTTCTTC
CDR3: CAWREQLYNEQFF
size: NA
J: TRBJ2-1
V: TRBV30
D: NA

DNA: TGTGCCAGCAGCCCCCTCGGCGGGGACACTGAAGCTTTCTTT
CDR3: CASSPLGGDTEAFF
size: NA
J: TRBJ1-1
V: TRBV14
D: NA

DNA: TGCGCCAGCAGCGTACAGGGTGATACGCAGTATTTT
CDR3: CASSVQGDTQYF
size: NA
J: TRBJ2-3
V: TRBV5-1
D: NA

DNA: TGTGCCAGCAGCTTAGACAGGGGAATGGGCTCACCCCTCCACTTT
CDR3: CASSLDRGMGSPLHF
size: NA
J: TRBJ1-6
V: TRBV7-8
D: TRBD1

DNA: TGCGCCAGCAGCTTAAGTCTAGCGGAGGGGACCCAGTACTTC
CDR3: CASSLSLAEGTQYF
size: NA
J: TRBJ2-5
V: TRBV5-1
D: TRBD2

DNA: TGTGCCAGCAGTGATGCCGGGGGCTATGGCTACACCTTC
CDR3: CASSDAGGYGYTF
size: NA
J: TRBJ1-2
V: TRBV25-1
D: NA

DNA: TGTGCCAGCAGTTTTGAGGGACCCACAGATACGCAGTATTTT
CDR3: CASSFEGPTDTQYF
size: few
J: TRBJ2-3
V: TRBV27
D: NA

DNA: TGTGCCAGCAGCAAATTCTCTTTTCGGGGGATACATGCTTCACCCCTCCACTTT
CDR3: CASSKFSFRGIHASPLHF
size: NA
J: TRBJ1-6
V: TRBV7-9
D: NA

DNA: TGCAGCCTAACAGGGGAAAATGAGCAGTTCTTC
CDR3: CSLTGENEQFF
size: few
J: TRBJ2-1
V: TRBV20-1
D: TRBD1

DNA: TGTGCCAGCAGCTTAGTGGCTAGCGGATGGGGGCAGTACTTC
CDR3: CASSLVASGWGQYF
size: NA
J: TRBJ2-7
V: TRBV7-2
D: TRBD2

DNA: TGTGCCAGCTCTCGACAGGGTAACACTGAAGCTTTCTTT
CDR3: CASSRQGNTEAFF
size: NA
J: TRBJ1-1
V: TRBV18
D: TRBD1

DNA: TGTGCCAGCAGCTCGGGACAGGGCCTCTCCTATAATTCACCCCTCCACTTT
CDR3: CASSSGQGLSYNSPLHF
size: NA
J: TRBJ1-6
V: TRBV11-2
D: TRBD1

DNA: TGTGCCATCAGTGACCGCGACAGGGGGTATAACTATGGCTACACCTTC
CDR3: CAISDRDRGYNYGYTF
size: few
J: TRBJ1-2
V: TRBV10-3
D: TRBD1

DNA: TGTGCCAGCAGCTCCCGGGTGGATGAAAAACTGTTTTTT
CDR3: CASSSRVDEKLFF
size: NA
J: TRBJ1-4
V: TRBV7-9
D: NA

DNA: TGTGCCAGCAGTGAACTGGGGACAAAGCCCGGGGACACTGAAGCTTTCTTT
CDR3: CASSELGTKPGDTEAFF
size: NA
J: TRBJ1-1
V: TRBV25-1
D: NA

DNA: TGTGCCAGCAGTCTAAGGACAGGGGGCACAGATACGCAGTATTTT
CDR3: CASSLRTGGTDTQYF
size: NA
J: TRBJ2-3
V: TRBV28
D: TRBD1

DNA: TGTGCCAGTAGTATAGTAAGAGGGGATTCACCCCTCCACTTT
CDR3: CASSIVRGDSPLHF
size: NA
J: TRBJ1-6
V: TRBV19
D: NA